The 29 T cell receptor beta chains reported below all come from one sample, sequenced in a study of Graves' ophthalmopathy and Graves' hyperthyroidism. RNA transcripts provided the template for amplifying TCR beta CDR3 regions. The workflow started with a first-round RT-PCR run with HTBI primers and then moved on to a second-round multiplex PCR. From the multiplex PCR reads, TCRdb called clonotypes with MiXCR, one entry per CDR3 protein. The repertoire has about 220,000 distinct CDR3 sequences, roughly 21% of them found once; the top ten carry around 40%. The sequenced sample was peripheral blood. Receptors originate from a woman between 50 and 59 years old with Graves' ophthalmopathy.

This clonotype has ten or more counts. The chain has TRBV29-1 and TRBJ1-1, with D possibly matching TRBD1 (5 bases). The V gene lost 7 bases and the J gene lost 1 base, with 10 bases spanning the gap. Germline V gene lookup returns CDR1 SQVTM and CDR2 ANQGSEA. This CDR3 comprises 12 residues. CDR3 sequence reads: CSAGRGNTEAFF. The CDR3 nucleotides read TGCAGCGCGGGACGGGGGAACACTGAAGCTTTCTTT.

This clonotype was observed many times. The J gene is TRBJ2-4, the V gene TRBV5-1; TRBD1 matches 10 bases. CDR1 is SGHRS and CDR2 is YFSETQ in the germline V gene. This CDR3 has 16 amino acids. V was clipped by 3 bases and J by 6 bases; unmatched bases: 9. CDR3 residues: CASSSHPGQGINIQYF. The CDR3 nucleotides read TGCGCCAGCAGCTCACACCCGGGACAGGGGATAAACATTCAGTACTTC. The full variable domain, its missing parts supplied by reference TRBV5-1 and TRBJ2-4, is KAGVTQTPRYLIKTRGQQVTLSCSPISGHRSVSWYQQTPGQGLQFLFEYFSETQRNKGNFPGRFSGRQFSNSRSEMNVSTLELGDSALYLCASSSHPGQGINIQYFGAGTRLSVL.

There are many counts of this clonotype. The chain couples TRBV11-2 to TRBJ2-7, with D uncertain. V was cut by 5 bases and J by 1 base, with 12 bases left in between. The germline V gene encodes CDR1 SGHAT and CDR2 FQNNGV. This CDR3 spans 14 amino acids. CDR3 residues: CASSPPAFSYEQYF. CDR3 DNA: TGTGCCAGCAGCCCTCCGGCATTTTCCTACGAGCAGTACTTC.

The chain has TRBV5-1 and TRBJ2-4, with 7 bases matching TRBD1. J was trimmed by 5 bases and V by 5 bases; bases with no gene match: 4. The CDR3 sequence is 13 residues long. CDR1 SGHRS and CDR2 YFSETQ come from the germline V gene. CDR3 loop: CASSSGTENIQYF. CDR3 in DNA: TGCGCCAGCAGTTCCGGGACAGAAAACATTCAGTACTTC.

Regarding this clonotype: The germline gene is not matched at one end of the junction; a read error may be the cause. The chain links TRBV6-1 to TRBJ1-2; TRBD1 aligns across 8 bases. Looked up from germline, CDR1 is MNHNS and CDR2 is SASEGT. The CDR3 covers 14 residues. The CDR3 here is CASSEVTGVYGYIF. In DNA form, the CDR3 reads TGTGCCAGCAGTGAAGTGACAGGGGTCTATGGCTACATCTTC.

The chain links TRBV2 to TRBJ1-5; no clear D. This CDR3 region has 16 residues. Deletions cut 3 bases from V and 0 bases from J, with 12 bases between. CDR1 SNHLY and CDR2 FYNNEI come from the germline V gene. The CDR3 DNA is TGTGCCAGCAGTGATGCCGGCCAATATAGCAATCAGCCCCAGCATTTT. This sequence encodes CASSDAGQYSNQPQHF.

This clonotype was observed many times. In DNA form, the CDR3 reads TGCAGTGCTAGAGTTGGGGGCAAACAGGAGACCCAGTACTTC. Protein: CSARVGGKQETQYF. The rearrangement uses TRBV20-1 and TRBJ2-5; maybe TRBD1 (6 bases). The V gene lost 1 base and the J gene lost 5 bases, with 14 bases spanning the gap. Germline V gene lookup returns CDR1 DFQATT and CDR2 SNEGSKA (reference sequence). The CDR3 runs to 14 residues.

This clonotype was seen only a few times. A read error is possible here, since a much larger clone lies one base away. This chain uses TRBV30 with TRBJ1-2; D might be TRBD1 (6 bases). This CDR3 contains 13 residues. The germline CDR1 and CDR2 sequences are GTSNPN and SVGIG (reference sequence). The V end lost 0 bases, the J end lost 6 bases, and 11 bases lay between the germline ends. The CDR3 region has the DNA TGTGCCTGGAGTGTAGAGGGGGGGAATGGCTACACCTTC. This codes for CAWSVEGGNGYTF.

The V call is TRBV21-1, the J call TRBJ2-5; TRBD2 is taken as the D call from the table, unchecked against the DNA. TRBV21-1 is annotated as a pseudogene. The CDR3 sequence is 16 residues long. The CDR3 sequence is CASSIRLAGGQETQYF. The CDR3 DNA reads TGTGCCAGCAGCATTCGACTAGCGGGGGGGCAAGAGACCCAGTACTTC.

This clonotype showed up many times. The CDR3 DNA reads TGTGCCAGCACTCTAAGCGGGAGAGGCAAAAACATTCAGTACTTC. Protein product: CASTLSGRGKNIQYF. This chain connects TRBV6-2 or TRBV6-3 to TRBJ2-4; 8 bases are shared with TRBD2. Trimming at V came to 7 bases and at J to 3 bases, leaving 8 bases not matched to a gene. In germline, CDR1 is MNHEY, CDR2 SVGEGT. This CDR3 is built from 15 residues.

This clonotype was recorded a few times. This chain connects TRBV3-1 to TRBJ2-2; tentative D call: TRBD2 (5 bases). This CDR3 is built from 17 residues. Trimming took off 3 bases at V and 4 bases at J, with 18 bases between the two ends. The germline V gene encodes CDR1 LGHDT and CDR2 YNNKEL (reference sequence). The CDR3 reads CASSQRVRVSGTGELFF. For the CDR3, the DNA is TGTGCCAGCAGCCAGAGGGTACGGGTGTCAGGCACCGGGGAGCTGTTTTTT.

A few counts support this clonotype. The rearrangement joins TRBV19 to TRBJ2-7, with a tentative D call TRBD2 (6 bases). This CDR3 contains 14 residues. V was cut by 8 bases and J by 0 bases, with 14 bases left in between. Germline values: CDR1 LNHDA, CDR2 SQIVND (reference sequence). DNA of the CDR3: TGTGCCAGTTCCCAGGGACTTAGCTCCTACGAGCAGTACTTC. Its translation: CASSQGLSSYEQYF.

The V call is TRBV5-1, the J call TRBJ2-5, with D maybe TRBD2 (6 bases). V was cut by 0 bases and J by 7 bases, with 16 bases left in between. The germline CDR1 and CDR2 sequences are SGHRS and YFSETQ. This CDR3 has 15 residues. CDR3 sequence reads: CASSLDGRGRGTQYF. In DNA, the CDR3 is TGCGCCAGCAGCTTGGATGGGCGGGGCCGGGGGACCCAGTACTTC.

This clonotype was seen ten or more times. V gene TRBV28 combines with J gene TRBJ2-7, with 7 bases identical to TRBD1. Germline V gene lookup returns CDR1 MDHEN and CDR2 SYDVKM. The J segment lost 2 bases and the V segment lost 9 bases, leaving 19 bases of the junction unmatched. The CDR3 sequence is 17 residues long. The DNA for the CDR3 is TGTGCCAGTCTGCCCAACGGGTGGGGGACAGAAACCTACGAGCAGTACTTC. Its protein is CASLPNGWGTETYEQYF.

This clonotype showed up many times. The junction does not match germline at one end; this may be a read error. The V gene is TRBV10-1, the J gene TRBJ1-2; D is undetermined. This CDR3 region has 13 residues. CDR1 is WNHNN, CDR2 SYGVQD, per germline (reference sequence). Here the CDR3 DNA reads TGCGCCAGCAGTAAGTCAAAGGGTGGAGGCTACACCTTC. Protein sequence: CASSKSKGGGYTF.

This clonotype was detected ten times or more. The J gene is TRBJ2-2, the V gene TRBV4-1, with D hard to call. This CDR3 contains 16 residues. The germline V and J ends were trimmed by 1 base and 7 bases, with 16 bases remaining between them. Germline CDR1 is MGHRA and CDR2 is YSYEKL. The CDR3 DNA sequence: TGCGCCAGCAGCCAAGGTTGGTCAGGTCAAAACGGGGAGCTGTTTTTT. Protein: CASSQGWSGQNGELFF.

This clonotype was counted only a few times. The J gene is TRBJ2-7, the V gene TRBV4-1, with TRBD1 matching over 7 bases. After removal of 0 bases from V and 4 bases from J, the junction contained 6 bases not matched to a gene. The CDR3 is made up of 15 amino acids. Germline CDR1 and CDR2: MGHRA and YSYEKL. This CDR3 is CASSQDRTGNYEQYF. The DNA of the CDR3 is TGCGCCAGCAGCCAAGATAGGACAGGTAATTACGAGCAGTACTTC.

This clonotype was seen repeatedly, ten times or more. This chain uses TRBV12-3 or TRBV12-4 with TRBJ1-1; possibly TRBD1 for D (5 bases). The CDR3 is 13 residues long. V gave up 7 bases and J gave up 2 bases, with 11 bases separating them. CDR3 sequence reads: CASTTGFNTEAFF. The CDR3 region has the DNA TGTGCCAGCACCACAGGATTCAACACTGAAGCTTTCTTT.

This clonotype appeared many times. The chain links TRBV5-1 to TRBJ1-1; 8 bases agree with TRBD1. The V segment lost 0 bases and the J segment 2 bases; nucleotides outside the gene matches: 3. The CDR3 extends over 15 amino acids. CDR1 and CDR2 from the germline V gene are SGHRS and YFSETQ. Here the CDR3 reads CASSLESGGNTEAFF. For the CDR3, the DNA is TGCGCCAGCAGCTTGGAATCAGGGGGCAACACTGAAGCTTTCTTT.

In its sample, this clonotype was seen many times. The V gene is TRBV6-4, the J gene TRBJ2-5; 9 positions agree with TRBD2. This CDR3 comprises 19 residues. V shed 6 bases, J shed 2 bases, and the junction held 19 bases outside the gene matches. CDR1 and CDR2 from the germline V gene are MRHNA and SNTAGT. The CDR3 loop reads CASRGGSSGIRAYQETQYF. The CDR3 nucleotides are TGTGCCAGCAGAGGGGGATCTAGCGGGATAAGAGCCTATCAAGAGACCCAGTACTTC.

This clonotype was observed many times. Here the CDR3 reads CSVGRREETQYF. In DNA, the CDR3 is TGCAGCGTTGGACGCAGAGAAGAGACCCAGTACTTC. The chain uses TRBV29-1 and TRBJ2-5; D not certain. V shed 4 bases and J shed 3 bases, with 9 bases lying between them. Germline CDR1 reads SQVTM; CDR2 reads ANQGSEA. The CDR3 has 12 amino acids.

The DNA of the CDR3 is TGTGCCAGCAGTGATTCCAGGGGGAATTCACCCCTCCACTTT. This sequence encodes CASSDSRGNSPLHF. V gene TRBV2 combines with J gene TRBJ1-6, with TRBD1 matching 7 bases. The V gene's germline CDR1 is SNHLY and CDR2 FYNNEI. Losses at the gene ends were 3 bases for V and 7 bases for J; bases not matched to a gene: 3. The CDR3 sequence is 14 residues long.

Worth noting for this clonotype: This clone may be a read error of a much larger clone one base away. V is TRBV27 and J is TRBJ1-1, with a weak D call TRBD1 (6 bases). CDR1 MNHEY and CDR2 SMNVEV come from the germline V gene (reference sequence). V was shortened by 5 bases and J by 5 bases, with 21 bases between the two germline ends. The CDR3 runs 16 residues. This CDR3 is CASSAPRGRGLTEAFF. In DNA form, the CDR3 reads TGTGCCAGCAGTGCCCCTCGGGGAAGGGGGTTGACTGAAGCTTTCTTT.

This clonotype appeared many times. The gene calls are TRBV7-6 and TRBJ2-7; 14 nucleotides line up with TRBD2. This CDR3 has 15 residues. With V trimmed by 0 bases and J by 6 bases, 1 base remained unmatched. The germline V gene encodes CDR1 SGHVS and CDR2 FNYEAQ. The CDR3 DNA reads as TGTGCCAGCAGCTTAGCCGGGACTAGCGGGAGCGAGCAGTACTTC. It is translated as CASSLAGTSGSEQYF.

This clonotype was counted a single time. The genes are TRBV11-2 and TRBJ2-7; 10 positions match TRBD2. Germline V CDR1 and CDR2: SGHAT, FQNNGV. The CDR3 has 16 residues. Trimming took 2 bases from V and 3 from J; bases not matched to a gene: 7. CDR3 DNA sequence: TGTGCCAGCAGCTTAAAACTAGCGGGGATCCTCTACGAGCAGTACTTC. Translation gives CASSLKLAGILYEQYF.

This clonotype was observed many times. V is TRBV20-1 and J is TRBJ2-7, with D possibly called TRBD1 or TRBD2 (6 bases each). In germline, CDR1 is DFQATT, CDR2 SNEGSKA (reference sequence). The CDR3 is made up of 14 amino acids. V lost 7 bases to trimming and J lost 3 bases, with 19 bases between them. The CDR3 bases are TGCAGTGTCCAACGAGGGGGGCGGGACTACGAGCAGTACTTC. Protein: CSVQRGGRDYEQYF.

This clonotype was observed at least ten times. The gene calls are TRBV28 and TRBJ1-6; 7 positions agree with TRBD1. The CDR3 covers 16 residues. V was pared by 3 bases and J by 7 bases, with 9 bases of the junction left unmatched. Germline CDR1 is MDHEN and CDR2 is SYDVKM. The chain's CDR3 is CASSLAGRGDNSPLHF. CDR3 sequence (DNA): TGTGCCAGCAGTTTGGCGGGCAGGGGGGACAATTCACCCCTCCACTTT.

This clonotype was counted ten times or more. The chain has TRBV6-1 and TRBJ1-1, with unresolved D. Germline assignment: CDR1 MNHNS and CDR2 SASEGT. The V end lost 8 bases, the J end lost 0 bases, and 10 bases lay between the germline ends. The CDR3 is 13 amino acids. The CDR3 coding sequence is TGTGCCAGCGGCTGGCCTTTGAACACTGAAGCTTTCTTT. Its protein is CASGWPLNTEAFF.

V usage is TRBV12-3 or TRBV12-4 and J usage is TRBJ1-3; no clear D. V was clipped by 1 base and J by 1 base, with 14 bases between them. The CDR3 contains 17 residues. The CDR3 nucleotides are TGTGCCAGCAGTTTAGGAGGCCAACTACTATCTGGAAACACCATATATTTT. Amino acid sequence: CASSLGGQLLSGNTIYF.